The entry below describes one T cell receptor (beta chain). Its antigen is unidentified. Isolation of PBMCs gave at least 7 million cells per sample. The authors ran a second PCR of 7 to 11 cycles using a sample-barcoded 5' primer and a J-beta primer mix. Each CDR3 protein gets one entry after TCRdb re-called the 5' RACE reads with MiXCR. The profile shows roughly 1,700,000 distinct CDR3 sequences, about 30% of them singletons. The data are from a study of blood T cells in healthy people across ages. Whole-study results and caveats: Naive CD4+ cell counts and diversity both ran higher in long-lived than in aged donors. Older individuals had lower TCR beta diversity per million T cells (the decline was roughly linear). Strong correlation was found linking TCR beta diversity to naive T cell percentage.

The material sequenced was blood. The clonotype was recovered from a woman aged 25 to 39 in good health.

The CDR3 spells CASSPPGINEQFF. The DNA for the CDR3 is TGTGCCAGCAGTCCACCGGGCATCAATGAGCAGTTCTTC. The V and J genes are TRBV12-3 or TRBV12-4 and TRBJ2-1; D is unclear. The V end lost 5 bases, the J end lost 6 bases, and 11 bases lay between the germline ends. This CDR3 contains 13 residues.